The 3 T cell receptor beta chains presented below share a single source sample, sequenced in a study of graft-versus-host responses after intestinal transplantation. Repertoires were generated with immunoSEQ multiplex PCR, while TCRdb's copy carries only in-frame clones and drops some. The sample shows tens of thousands of clones, 91% of them seen only once. Source: PBMCs, taken almost 120 days after intestinal transplantation. The origin of the receptors is a human patient who received an intestinal transplant, so some T cells may come from the graft donor.

This clone was counted a single time. The rearrangement links TRBV7-6 to TRBJ2-3; D uncertain. Trimming cost V 2 bases and J 2 bases, with 11 bases left between them. CDR1 and CDR2 from the germline V gene are SGHVS and FNYEAQ. The CDR3 is 15 amino acids. The CDR3 sequence is CASSLSPAFTDTQYF. The CDR3 nucleotides are TGTGCCAGCAGCTTATCTCCTGCGTTCACAGATACGCAGTATTTT.

The rearrangement joins TRBV2 to TRBJ2-5; 9 bases fit TRBD1. The last part of the DNA fits TRBJ2-7 better; the J call may be wrong. There are 14 residues in the CDR3. The germline V gene encodes CDR1 SNHLY and CDR2 FYNNEI. CDR3 bases: TGTGCCAGCAGCAGACAGGGGGGTACGTACGAGCAGTACTTC. This codes for CASSRQGGTYEQYF.

The V and J genes are TRBV27 and TRBJ1-6; tentatively, D is TRBD1 (6 bases). Germline V gives CDR1 MNHEY, CDR2 SMNVEV (reference sequence). V gave up 7 bases and J gave up 3 bases, with 13 bases separating them. The length of the CDR3 is 15 residues. CDR3 bases: TGTGCCAGCAAGGTGGGGGCCGACTATAATTCACCCCTCCACTTT. Its protein product is CASKVGADYNSPLHF.